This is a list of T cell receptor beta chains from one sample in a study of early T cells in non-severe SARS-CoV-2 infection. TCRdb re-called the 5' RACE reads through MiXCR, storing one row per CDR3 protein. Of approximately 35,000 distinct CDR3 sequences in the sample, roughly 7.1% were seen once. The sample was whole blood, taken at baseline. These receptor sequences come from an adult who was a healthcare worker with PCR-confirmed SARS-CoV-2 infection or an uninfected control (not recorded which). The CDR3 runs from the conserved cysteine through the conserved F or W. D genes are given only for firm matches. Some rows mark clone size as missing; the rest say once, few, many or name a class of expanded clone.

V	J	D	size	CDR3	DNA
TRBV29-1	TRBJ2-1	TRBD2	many	CSDGGTRNNEQFF	TGCAGCGACGGGGGGACTAGGAACAATGAGCAGTTCTTC
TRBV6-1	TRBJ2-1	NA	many	CASSGQGSHEQFF	TGTGCCAGCAGTGGCCAGGGCTCTCATGAGCAGTTCTTC
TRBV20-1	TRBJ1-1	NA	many	CSAKSSGVNTEAFF	TGCAGTGCTAAGTCTTCGGGTGTTAACACTGAAGCTTTCTTT
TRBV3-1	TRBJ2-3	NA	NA	CASSQSPADSEGPDTQYF	TGTGCCAGCAGCCAAAGTCCAGCCGACTCCGAGGGGCCAGATACGCAGTATTTT
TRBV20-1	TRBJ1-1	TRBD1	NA	CSARSGTGKSEAFF	TGCAGTGCTAGATCCGGGACAGGGAAGTCTGAAGCTTTCTTT
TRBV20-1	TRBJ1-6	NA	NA	CSARTSSGGNSPLHF	TGCAGTGCTAGAACTTCTAGTGGGGGAAATTCACCCCTCCACTTT
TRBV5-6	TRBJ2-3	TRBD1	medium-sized	CASSSPGGGDTQYF	TGTGCCAGCAGCTCACCAGGGGGCGGAGATACGCAGTATTTT
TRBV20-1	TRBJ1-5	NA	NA	CSARSSVQTNNQPQHF	TGCAGTGCTAGAAGCTCGGTTCAGACCAACAATCAGCCCCAGCATTTT
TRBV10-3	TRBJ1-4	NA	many	CAISESKGLSGGKEKLFF	TGTGCCATCAGTGAGTCGAAGGGGCTGTCTGGGGGAAAAGAAAAACTGTTTTTT
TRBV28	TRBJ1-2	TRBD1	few	CASSSTGTGRPYGYTF	TGTGCCAGCAGTTCCACCGGGACAGGGCGTCCCTATGGCTACACCTTC
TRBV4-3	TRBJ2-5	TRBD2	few	CASSPGTSGTETQYF	TGCGCCAGCAGCCCGGGGACTAGCGGGACCGAGACCCAGTACTTC
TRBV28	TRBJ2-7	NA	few	CASSLYREPYEQYF	TGTGCCAGCAGTTTGTACCGGGAACCCTACGAGCAGTACTTC
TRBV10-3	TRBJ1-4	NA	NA	CAISVKGGEKLFF	TGTGCCATCAGTGTGAAGGGAGGTGAAAAACTGTTTTTT
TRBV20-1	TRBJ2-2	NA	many	CSAGGTGGELFF	TGCAGTGCTGGCGGGACTGGCGGGGAGCTGTTTTTT
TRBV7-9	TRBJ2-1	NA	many	CASSLVLRNNEQFF	TGTGCCAGCAGCTTAGTGCTTCGTAACAATGAGCAGTTCTTC
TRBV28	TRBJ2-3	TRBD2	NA	CASSLETSGSRDTQYF	TGTGCCAGCAGTTTAGAGACTAGCGGGAGTAGGGATACGCAGTATTTT
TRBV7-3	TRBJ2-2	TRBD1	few	CASSLGGTGEKGGELFF	TGTGCCAGCAGCTTAGGCGGGACAGGGGAAAAAGGCGGGGAGCTGTTTTTT
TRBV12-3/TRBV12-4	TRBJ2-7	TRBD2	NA	CASSSGLAGVSEQYF	TGTGCCAGCAGTTCCGGACTAGCGGGAGTCAGCGAGCAGTACTTC
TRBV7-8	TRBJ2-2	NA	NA	CASSRLLLPGVNTGELFF	TGTGCCAGCAGCCGACTCCTACTTCCGGGAGTGAACACCGGGGAGCTGTTTTTT
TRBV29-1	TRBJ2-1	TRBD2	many	CSVDPSGRVNEQFF	TGCAGCGTTGACCCGAGCGGGAGAGTGAATGAGCAGTTCTTC
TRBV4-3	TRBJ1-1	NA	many	CASSQDFRTYTEAFF	TGCGCCAGCAGCCAAGATTTTCGTACCTACACTGAAGCTTTCTTT
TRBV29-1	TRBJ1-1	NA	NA	CSVEQGVNTEAFF	TGCAGCGTTGAGCAGGGAGTGAACACTGAAGCTTTCTTT
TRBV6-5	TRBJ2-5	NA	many	CASSYSNLGQETQYF	TGTGCCAGCAGTTACTCGAACCTCGGCCAAGAGACCCAGTACTTC
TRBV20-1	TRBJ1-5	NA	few	CSAKVINQPQHF	TGCAGTGCTAAGGTAATCAATCAGCCCCAGCATTTT